This passage covers 21 T cell receptor beta chains from one sample sequenced in a study of blood T cell repertoires in COVID-19. The repertoire was sequenced with immunoSEQ multiplex PCR; TCRdb's copy has only in-frame clones and lacks some. Of fewer than 200,000 clones listed, roughly 80% were seen once; the top ten hold about an eighth. Sequenced material: PBMCs or T cells enriched from blood (not recorded which). The receptors were gathered from a man aged 45 to 65 who had recovered from COVID-19.

The chain links TRBV7-2 to TRBJ1-1; unclear D gene. Germline-derived CDR1 and CDR2 are SGHTA and FQGNSA. Between the trimmed V and J ends, which lost 3 bases and 1 base, there was a span of 9 bases. The CDR3 consists of 14 residues. CDR3 amino acids: CASSFTVSNTEAFF. Here the CDR3 DNA reads TGTGCCAGCAGCTTCACAGTCTCGAACACTGAAGCTTTCTTT. Filled out from reference TRBV7-2 and TRBJ1-1, the complete variable domain reads GAGVSQSPSNKVTEKGKDVELRCDPISGHTALYWYRQSLGQGLEFLIYFQGNSAPDKSGLPSDRFSAERTGGSVSTLTIQRTQQEDSAVYLCASSFTVSNTEAFFGQGTRLTVV.

V gene TRBV19 combines with J gene TRBJ2-6, with 7 bases that match TRBD2. The CDR3 has 17 residues. Germline CDR1 and CDR2: LNHDA and SQIVND (reference sequence). The V segment lost 0 bases and the J segment 2 bases; nucleotides outside the gene matches: 4. This CDR3 is CASSIDRAGAGANVLTF. The CDR3 nucleotides read TGTGCCAGTAGTATAGATCGGGCGGGGGCTGGGGCCAACGTCCTGACTTTC. Full variable domain (missing parts from reference TRBV19 and TRBJ2-6): DGGITQSPKYLFRKEGQNVTLSCEQNLNHDAMYWYRQDPGQGLRLIYYSQIVNDFQKGDIAEGYSVSREKKESFPLTVTSAQKNPTAFYLCASSIDRAGAGANVLTFGAGSRLTVL.

The chain links TRBV4-1 to TRBJ1-3, with D hard to call. Germline CDR1 MGHRA, CDR2 YSYEKL. The CDR3 totals 17 residues. Trimming took 0 bases from V and 0 from J, leaving 12 bases between them. The CDR3 nucleotides read TGCGCCAGCAGCCAAGATTGGGCGGGGAGCTCTGGAAACACCATATATTTT. The encoded protein is CASSQDWAGSSGNTIYF.

This clone has a single count. V is TRBV24-1 and J is TRBJ1-5; 8 positions match TRBD1. The length of the CDR3 is 20 residues. The germline V gene has CDR1 KGHDR and CDR2 SFDVKD. With 4 bases clipped from V and 7 bases from J, the junction kept 23 bases outside the gene matches. In DNA, the CDR3 is TGTGCCACCAGTGAGAGCGTCTCGGACAGGGACGGTTTGGATCGCCAGCCCCAGCATTTT. Protein product: CATSESVSDRDGLDRQPQHF.

This sequence joins TRBV19 and TRBJ1-1, with D possibly matching TRBD1 (5 bases). This CDR3 contains 16 residues. In germline, CDR1 is LNHDA, CDR2 SQIVND (reference sequence). The V and J ends lost 5 bases and 0 bases respectively, with 16 bases between them. The CDR3 protein is CASSPTGGLMNTEAFF. The CDR3 nucleotides are TGTGCCAGTAGTCCCACGGGGGGTTTGATGAACACTGAAGCTTTCTTT.

The chain is built from TRBV5-1 and TRBJ1-1, with a tentative D call TRBD1 (6 bases). CDR1 and CDR2 from the germline V gene are SGHRS and YFSETQ. The CDR3 has 15 amino acids. Trimming left V 4 bases short and J 0 bases short, with 13 bases between. The CDR3 here is CASSTDRNLNTEAFF. The CDR3 DNA reads TGCGCCAGCAGCACCGACAGGAACCTGAACACTGAAGCTTTCTTT.

The V gene is TRBV9, the J gene TRBJ1-1; tentatively, D is TRBD1 (5 bases). The ends were cut back, 0 bases at V and 5 bases at J, with 11 bases in the middle. Per the germline V gene, CDR1 is SGDLS and CDR2 is YYNGEE. The CDR3 runs to 14 residues. The CDR3: CASSVAAGGTEAFF. CDR3 DNA sequence: TGTGCCAGCAGCGTAGCTGCGGGGGGGACTGAAGCTTTCTTT.

The count of this clone is one. The chain combines TRBV29-1 with TRBJ1-5, with D unresolved. Trimming took off 5 bases at V and 7 bases at J, with 15 bases between the two ends. CDR1 is SQVTM and CDR2 is ANQGSEA in the germline V gene. CDR3 length: 13 residues. The CDR3 sequence is CSVKGESWQPQHF. In nucleotides, the CDR3 is TGCAGCGTTAAGGGAGAGTCGTGGCAGCCCCAGCATTTT.

This clone occurred many times. CDR3 coding DNA: TGTGCCAGCAGCCCCAGCGGGGGGGATCCCGGGGAGCTGTTTTTT. This sequence encodes CASSPSGGDPGELFF. This rearrangement joins TRBV7-9 to TRBJ2-2, with 10 bases aligning to TRBD2. The CDR3 runs 15 residues. Germline V CDR1 and CDR2: SEHNR, FQNEAQ (reference sequence). V shed 5 bases, J shed 6 bases, and the junction held 6 bases outside the gene matches.

A word on this clone: Other DNA sequences in this sample translate to the same CDR3. The chain employs TRBV27 and TRBJ2-1; 8 positions match TRBD2. The CDR3 is 14 residues long. The V and J ends lost 3 bases and 4 bases, in that order; junction bases with no gene match: 2. Per the germline V gene, CDR1 is MNHEY and CDR2 is SMNVEV (reference sequence). CDR3 amino acids: CASSLAGGYNEQFF. CDR3 nucleotide sequence: TGTGCCAGCAGTTTGGCGGGGGGATACAATGAGCAGTTCTTC.

The chain couples TRBV28 to TRBJ1-2, with 7 positions matching TRBD1. CDR1 is MDHEN and CDR2 is SYDVKM in the germline V gene. V lost 5 bases, J lost 3 bases, and 6 bases stayed unmatched. This CDR3 comprises 14 residues. In DNA, the CDR3 is TGTGCCAGCAGTCAAGGACAGGCCTACTATGGCTACACCTTC. Its protein product is CASSQGQAYYGYTF.

V is TRBV12-3 or TRBV12-4 and J is TRBJ2-7; 7 positions match TRBD1. V was pared by 8 bases and J by 2 bases, with 6 bases of the junction left unmatched. The CDR3 is 13 amino acids. The CDR3, as DNA: TGTGCCAGCGGGGACAGCTCTCCCTACGAGCAGTACTTC. This gives the protein CASGDSSPYEQYF.

The chain has TRBV3-1 (or the pseudogene TRBV3-2) and TRBJ1-1; maybe TRBD1 (5 bases). This CDR3 region has 12 residues. Germline assignment: CDR1 LGHDT and CDR2 YNNKEL (reference sequence). The ends were cut back, 1 base at V and 11 bases at J, with 11 bases in the middle. This chain's CDR3 is CASSQGSGKAFF. CDR3 coding DNA: TGTGCCAGCAGCCAAGGCTCAGGGAAGGCTTTCTTT.

The chain couples TRBV2 to TRBJ1-1, with TRBD1 as a possible D gene (5 bases). CDR3 length: 14 amino acids. In germline, CDR1 is SNHLY, CDR2 FYNNEI. The V and J ends lost 7 bases and 4 bases respectively, with 16 bases between them. CDR3 protein: CASMSGGLITEAFF. The CDR3 DNA sequence: TGTGCCAGCATGAGTGGGGGGTTAATCACTGAAGCTTTCTTT.

The rearrangement links TRBV6-5 to TRBJ1-6; 9 bases agree with TRBD1. From germline, CDR1 is MNHEY and CDR2 SVGAGI. This CDR3 region has 15 residues. V was pared by 0 bases and J by 7 bases, with 1 base of the junction left unmatched. The CDR3 spells CASSYSTGGNSPLHF. CDR3 sequence (DNA): TGTGCCAGCAGTTACTCGACAGGGGGAAATTCACCCCTCCACTTT.

The sample holds one count of this clone. The chain has TRBV5-4 and TRBJ2-6; possible D gene TRBD1, 6 bases. V was shortened by 4 bases and J by 4 bases, with 18 bases between the two germline ends. Germline V gene sequence: CDR1 SGHNT, CDR2 YYREEE (reference sequence). CDR3 size: 17 residues. This CDR3 reads CASSLKIQGTGANVLTF. CDR3 nucleotide sequence: TGTGCCAGCAGCCTAAAAATACAGGGTACAGGGGCCAACGTCCTGACTTTC.

The V call is TRBV5-1, the J call TRBJ1-1; D remains unclear. V lost 0 bases and J 0 bases, leaving 15 bases between the germline ends. The CDR3 consists of 17 residues. Germline CDR1 reads SGHRS; CDR2 reads YFSETQ. The CDR3 region has the DNA TGCGCCAGCAGCTTGGTGGAGGTAGGAGGGATGAACACTGAAGCTTTCTTT. Translated: CASSLVEVGGMNTEAFF.

This chain links TRBV10-3 with TRBJ1-1; D unresolved. The CDR3 runs to 13 residues. From germline, CDR1 is ENHRY and CDR2 SYGVKD. Trimming left V 6 bases short and J 7 bases short, with 15 bases between. The CDR3 DNA follows: TGTGCCATCAGATCGGGGTCCCACGGTGAAGCTTTCTTT. Translation gives CAIRSGSHGEAFF.

The count of this clone is one. The chain is built from TRBV21-1 and TRBJ1-3; the table's TRBD1 call for D was not verified on the DNA. TRBV21-1 is listed as a pseudogene. The length of the CDR3 is 19 residues. The CDR3 loop reads CASSKAGSTGVETGNTIYF. As DNA, the CDR3 is TGTGCCAGCAGCAAAGCGGGCTCGACAGGGGTGGAAACTGGAAACACCATATATTTT.

The gene calls are TRBV19 and TRBJ2-1; tentatively, D is TRBD1 (5 bases). This CDR3 has 15 amino acids. Per germline, CDR1 LNHDA and CDR2 SQIVND (reference sequence). The ends were cut back, 4 bases at V and 1 base at J, with 11 bases in the middle. This CDR3 is CASSSLQDSYNEQFF. The CDR3 bases are TGTGCCAGTAGTAGCCTACAGGATTCCTACAATGAGCAGTTCTTC.

The gene calls are TRBV9 and TRBJ2-3; unclear D gene. Trimming pared 0 bases from V and 3 bases from J, leaving 11 bases between. The germline V gene encodes CDR1 SGDLS and CDR2 YYNGEE. This CDR3 spans 15 amino acids. The CDR3 loop reads CASSVGVAGTDTQYF. CDR3 sequence (DNA): TGTGCCAGCAGCGTAGGCGTGGCCGGGACAGATACGCAGTATTTT.